This T cell receptor beta chain originates from a study of blood T cell repertoires in COVID-19. The CDR3 covers 12 residues. Germline loops: CDR1 DFQATT, CDR2 SNEGSKA (reference sequence). Trimming took 3 bases from V and 3 from J, leaving 8 bases between them. As handled by the study authors: It was from reference gene primer amplification that nucleated cell counts were estimated. Profiling relied on immunoSEQ multiplex PCR, and the TCRdb table lists in-frame clones only, not all of them. V and J calls and clone size are given by that table; D and trimming were obtained from the DNA. The sample has 140,000 to 150,000 clones; about four fifths are singletons. The study assigned cohorts using participant-reported clinical history. Before they entered the study, exposed participants had met a COVID-19 case within 2 weeks.

The chain couples TRBV20-1 to TRBJ2-5; a weak D match, TRBD2 (5 bases). The clonotype originates from a woman in her fifties or sixties who had been exposed to COVID-19. Sequenced input: PBMCs or T cells enriched from blood (not recorded which). The CDR3, as DNA: TGCAGTGCTAGTTACGGGGAAGAGACCCAGTACTTC. This codes for CSASYGEETQYF.